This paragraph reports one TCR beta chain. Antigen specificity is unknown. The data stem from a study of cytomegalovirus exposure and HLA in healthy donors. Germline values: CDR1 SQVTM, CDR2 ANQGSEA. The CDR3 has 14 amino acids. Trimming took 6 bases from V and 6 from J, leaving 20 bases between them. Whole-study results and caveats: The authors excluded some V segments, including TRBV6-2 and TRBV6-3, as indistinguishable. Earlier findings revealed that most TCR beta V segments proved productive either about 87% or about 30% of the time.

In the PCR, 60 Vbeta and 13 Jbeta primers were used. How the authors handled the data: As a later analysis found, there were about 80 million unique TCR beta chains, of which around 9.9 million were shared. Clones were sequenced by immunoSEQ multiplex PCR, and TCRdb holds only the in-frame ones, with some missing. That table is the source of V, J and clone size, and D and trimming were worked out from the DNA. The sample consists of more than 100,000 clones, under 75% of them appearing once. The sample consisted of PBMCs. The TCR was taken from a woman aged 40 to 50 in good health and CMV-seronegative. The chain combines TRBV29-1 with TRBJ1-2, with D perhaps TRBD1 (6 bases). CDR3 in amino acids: CSVPPRGARNGYTF. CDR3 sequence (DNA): TGCAGCGTGCCTCCCCGGGGGGCGAGGAATGGCTACACCTTC.